The T cell receptor (beta chain) described here comes from a study of blood T cell repertoires in COVID-19. In germline, CDR1 is LGHDT, CDR2 YNNKEL (reference sequence). CDR3 length: 16 residues. The junction had 9 bases not matched to a gene; V was cut back by 0 bases and J by 12 bases. Only in-frame clones appear in the TCRdb table, and some are missing; sequencing was by immunoSEQ multiplex PCR. The sample has 150,000 or so clones; 87% are singletons. V gene TRBV3-1 (or the pseudogene TRBV3-2) combines with J gene TRBJ2-1; 12 bases agree with TRBD2. The TCR comes from an elderly man with acute or convalescent COVID-19. The sample taken for sequencing was peripheral blood. This CDR3 reads CASSQEGWASGRVQFF. Written as DNA, the CDR3 is TGTGCCAGCAGCCAAGAAGGGTGGGCTAGCGGGAGGGTGCAGTTCTTC.